One and the same sample provided the 30 T cell receptor beta chains below, sequenced in a study of T cell repertoires in cytomegalovirus infection (dated by TCRdb to between 2017 and 2020). The sequencer listed for this sample is Illumina HiSeq 1500. TCRdb took the public reads, trimmed them with fastp at Q25, ran MiXCR for clone calling and kept in-frame beta chains. Rows are unified per CDR3 protein, each entry keeping the most common DNA and genes. Within this sample are 150,000 to 200,000 distinct CDR3 sequences, with 17% of them counted one time only. The ten largest clones take up 20% to 25% of the sample. The sample consisted of CD8+ T cells from PBMCs. The receptors originated from a human donor in good health (CMV status not recorded). Some clones in this sample may be carry-over from other donors' samples.

This clonotype was recorded a few times. V is TRBV28 and J is TRBJ2-2, with D tentatively TRBD2 (5 bases). Germline values: CDR1 MDHEN, CDR2 SYDVKM. This CDR3 contains 13 residues. Between the trimmed V and J ends, which lost 3 bases and 5 bases, there was a span of 7 bases. CDR3 sequence reads: CASSLEDTGELFF. DNA of the CDR3: TGTGCCAGCAGTTTGGAGGATACCGGGGAGCTGTTTTTT.

The genes are TRBV5-6 and TRBJ2-7, with D uncertain. The CDR3 extends over 13 amino acids. Germline assignment: CDR1 SGHDT and CDR2 YYEEEE. Trimming cost V 2 bases and J 3 bases, with 9 bases left between them. The CDR3 DNA is TGTGCCAGCAGCTTCGGCGTGGACTACGAGCAGTACTTC. It specifies CASSFGVDYEQYF.

This clonotype was recorded a few times. DNA for the CDR3: TGTGCCAGCCGGTCAGAAGTTGAAGCTTTCTTT. It codes for CASRSEVEAFF. The rearrangement joins TRBV7-6 to TRBJ1-1; D is unclear. Germline V CDR1 and CDR2: SGHVS, FNYEAQ. Trimming took off 8 bases at V and 7 bases at J, with 11 bases between the two ends. The CDR3 is 11 amino acids.

This clonotype has just a few counts. The J gene is TRBJ2-5, the V gene TRBV7-8; D remains unclear. Trimming stripped 5 bases from V and 9 bases from J, with 28 bases between. This CDR3 spans 17 amino acids. Germline V gene lookup returns CDR1 SGHVS and CDR2 FQNEAQ. The CDR3 region has the DNA TGTGCCAGCAGCCTCCCCGAGTCAGCGTCAGGTCAACGGGCCCAGTACTTC. Translating gives CASSLPESASGQRAQYF.

This clonotype occurred a few times. V usage is TRBV9 and J usage is TRBJ2-1; a possible D gene is TRBD2 (7 bases). The CDR3 is 11 amino acids. From germline, CDR1 is SGDLS and CDR2 YYNGEE. The V end lost 3 bases, the J end lost 13 bases, and 11 bases lay between the germline ends. CDR3 sequence (DNA): TGTGCCAGCAGCGAGGGGGGGCCCCAGTTCTTC. Its translation: CASSEGGPQFF.

This chain links TRBV4-2 with TRBJ1-5; TRBD1 is a possible D gene (5 bases). The V gene lost 1 base and the J gene lost 0 bases, with 22 bases spanning the gap. The germline V gene encodes CDR1 LGHNA and CDR2 YNFKEQ. This CDR3 spans 20 amino acids. This CDR3 reads CASSQAGLDGTLYSNQPQHF. CDR3 nucleotide sequence: TGTGCCAGCAGCCAAGCGGGATTGGACGGGACCTTGTATAGCAATCAGCCCCAGCATTTT.

This clonotype was picked up a small number of times. The CDR3 sequence is CASSLGAGAQETQYF. The CDR3 DNA follows: TGTGCCAGCAGCTTGGGAGCGGGGGCCCAAGAGACCCAGTACTTC. The chain employs TRBV7-3 and TRBJ2-5; TRBD2 aligns across 8 bases. With V trimmed by 3 bases and J by 1 base, 4 bases remained unmatched. From germline, CDR1 is SGHTA and CDR2 FQGTGA. CDR3 length equals 15 residues.

This clonotype was picked up a small number of times. The chain has TRBV7-2 and TRBJ1-2; no clear D. Trimming took 4 bases from V and 6 from J, leaving 9 bases between them. The CDR3 runs to 12 residues. Germline V lookup: CDR1 SGHTA, CDR2 FQGNSA. The CDR3: CASSYFEDGYTF. CDR3 nucleotides: TGTGCCAGCAGCTATTTTGAGGATGGCTACACCTTC.

The chain employs TRBV5-4 and TRBJ1-2, with a weak D call TRBD1 (5 bases). Germline assignment: CDR1 SGHNT and CDR2 YYREEE (reference sequence). The V and J ends lost 4 bases and 5 bases respectively, with 9 bases between them. CDR3 length equals 12 residues. The CDR3 DNA sequence: TGTGCCAGCAGCCCAGAGGGGTATGGCTACACCTTC. Protein: CASSPEGYGYTF.

This clonotype was observed a few times. The chain joins TRBV6-6 to TRBJ2-3; 8 bases are shared with TRBD2. Germline V CDR1 and CDR2: MNHNY, SVGAGI (reference sequence). V trimming: 2 bases; J trimming: 4 bases; junction bases outside the gene matches: 11. The CDR3 is 17 residues long. CDR3 amino acids: CASSYGMAGGTSDTQYF. CDR3 nucleotides: TGTGCCAGCAGTTACGGGATGGCGGGGGGAACGTCAGATACGCAGTATTTT.

The chain combines TRBV28 with TRBJ1-2, with D tentatively TRBD1 (5 bases). The CDR3 loop spans 16 amino acids. V dropped 3 bases and J dropped 4 bases, with 18 bases sitting between them. The germline CDR1 and CDR2 sequences are MDHEN and SYDVKM. CDR3 sequence: CASSLSGEAGFYGYTF. The DNA of the CDR3 is TGTGCCAGCAGTTTGAGTGGAGAGGCAGGGTTCTATGGCTACACCTTC.

This chain uses TRBV20-1 with TRBJ2-7; 8 bases map to TRBD2. CDR3 length: 15 amino acids. Germline lookup yields CDR1 DFQATT and CDR2 SNEGSKA (reference sequence). J lost 2 bases, V lost 0 bases, and 6 bases had no gene match. The chain's CDR3 is CSAREGSGAAYEQYF. DNA for the CDR3: TGCAGTGCTAGAGAAGGTAGCGGGGCAGCCTACGAGCAGTACTTC.

This clonotype was observed a handful of times. The CDR3 protein is CASSSTSGGHTDTQYF. The CDR3 coding sequence is TGTGCCAGCAGTTCGACTAGCGGGGGGCACACAGATACGCAGTATTTT. The rearrangement joins TRBV7-9 to TRBJ2-3; 13 bases are shared with TRBD2. CDR3 size: 16 residues. The V gene's germline CDR1 is SEHNR and CDR2 FQNEAQ (reference sequence). V lost 6 bases and J lost 2; bases outside the gene matches: 5.

This clonotype was picked up a small number of times. This chain uses TRBV10-3 with TRBJ2-1; 9 bases match TRBD2. Germline CDR1 is ENHRY and CDR2 is SYGVKD. V gave up 3 bases and J gave up 7 bases; unmatched junction bases: 7. This CDR3 spans 15 amino acids. The CDR3 is CAISDASGVTNEQFF. The CDR3 bases are TGTGCCATCAGTGATGCTAGCGGGGTAACGAATGAGCAGTTCTTC.

V usage is TRBV7-9 and J usage is TRBJ1-2; 12 bases line up with TRBD1. Germline V gene sequence: CDR1 SEHNR, CDR2 FQNEAQ (reference sequence). This CDR3 is 14 amino acids long. Trimming cost V 7 bases and J 8 bases; bases outside gene matches: 8. Here the CDR3 reads CASTRGQGASGYTF. Written as DNA, the CDR3 is TGTGCCAGCACCCGGGGACAGGGGGCTTCCGGCTACACCTTC.

This clonotype was counted a few times. The V and J genes are TRBV28 and TRBJ1-6; 9 positions agree with TRBD1. CDR1 and CDR2 (germline): MDHEN, SYDVKM. The CDR3 totals 18 residues. Germline trimming cut 8 bases from V and 0 bases from J; bases unmatched to any gene: 11. For the CDR3, the DNA is TGTGCCAGCCCCCGGGACAGGGCGTTCCGCTCCTATAATTCACCCCTCCACTTT. Protein: CASPRDRAFRSYNSPLHF.

This clonotype was detected ten times or more. The J gene is TRBJ2-1, the V gene TRBV4-3, with D possibly matching TRBD2 (7 bases). The germline V and J ends were trimmed by 0 bases and 4 bases, with 13 bases remaining between them. This CDR3 has 16 amino acids. The germline V gene has CDR1 LGHNA and CDR2 YSLEER. The CDR3 DNA reads TGCGCCAGCAGCCAAGATTTGCGGGGGACATACAATGAGCAGTTCTTC. Translated, it gives CASSQDLRGTYNEQFF.

Ten or more counts support this clonotype. This chain uses TRBV7-8 with TRBJ2-7; D might be TRBD1 (5 bases). The length of the CDR3 is 17 residues. The V gene lost 2 bases and the J gene lost 1 base, with 18 bases spanning the gap. Germline V gene lookup returns CDR1 SGHVS and CDR2 FQNEAQ. The CDR3 loop is CASSLRFSGQLSYEQYF. CDR3 nucleotides: TGTGCCAGCAGCTTACGGTTTTCCGGACAACTGTCCTACGAGCAGTACTTC.

V gene TRBV11-2 combines with J gene TRBJ2-3; 8 positions agree with TRBD1. The CDR3 contains 16 residues. Trimming cost V 5 bases and J 0 bases; bases outside gene matches: 7. The germline V gene has CDR1 SGHAT and CDR2 FQNNGV. The CDR3: CASSAWTGTSTDTQYF. The CDR3 nucleotides are TGTGCCAGCAGCGCCTGGACAGGGACTAGCACAGATACGCAGTATTTT.

This clonotype occurred a few times. The V call is TRBV7-2, the J call TRBJ2-3; 14 nucleotides align to TRBD2. Unmatched junction bases numbered 6, after V lost 5 bases and J lost 2 bases. There are 17 residues in the CDR3. Germline V CDR1 and CDR2: SGHTA, FQGNSA. Here the CDR3 reads CASSPGTSGGFTDTQYF. The CDR3 region has the DNA TGTGCCAGCAGCCCCGGGACTAGCGGGGGATTCACAGATACGCAGTATTTT.

CDR3: CASSYYAGGDTEAFF. The DNA for the CDR3 is TGTGCCAGCAGTTACTATGCAGGGGGTGACACTGAAGCTTTCTTT. The V and J genes are TRBV6-5 and TRBJ1-1; 7 nucleotides align to TRBD1. J was trimmed by 3 bases and V by 1 base; bases with no gene match: 5. Germline V gene data show CDR1 as MNHEY and CDR2 as SVGAGI. The CDR3 runs 15 residues.

For this clonotype: One end of the junction is discordant with germline, which a read error may explain. The chain is built from TRBV28 and TRBJ1-4, with 8 bases aligning to TRBD1. The germline V gene has CDR1 MDHEN and CDR2 SYDVKM. This CDR3 comprises 14 residues. The DNA for the CDR3 is TGTGCCAGCAATTTACCGGACAGGGATGAAAAACTGTTTTTT. Translated: CASNLPDRDEKLFF.

The sample holds a few counts of this clonotype. The chain uses TRBV28 and TRBJ2-7; a possible D gene is TRBD1 (6 bases). Germline-derived CDR1 and CDR2 are MDHEN and SYDVKM. Trimming took off 6 bases at V and 2 bases at J, with 14 bases between the two ends. CDR3 length: 14 amino acids. For the CDR3, the DNA is TGTGCCAGCAGGCCAATGGGGGACACCTACGAGCAGTACTTC. Amino acid sequence: CASRPMGDTYEQYF.

In this sample, this clonotype turned up a few times. J is TRBJ2-7 and V is TRBV7-9; 7 bases are a match to TRBD1. Germline CDR1 is SEHNR and CDR2 is FQNEAQ (reference sequence). Losses at the gene ends were 7 bases for V and 6 bases for J; bases not matched to a gene: 18. CDR3 length equals 16 residues. CDR3 amino acids: CASTRSDREQLGEQYF. CDR3 coding DNA: TGTGCCAGCACCCGAAGCGACAGGGAGCAATTGGGCGAGCAGTACTTC.

The rearrangement links TRBV7-2 to TRBJ1-6, with unresolved D. CDR1 is SGHTA, CDR2 FQGNSA, per germline. V lost 1 base and J 9 bases, leaving 16 bases between the germline ends. This CDR3 spans 16 amino acids. The CDR3 reads CASSLGGEPSGSPLHF. In nucleotides, the CDR3 is TGTGCCAGCAGCTTAGGTGGGGAACCGTCGGGTTCACCCCTCCACTTT.

The rearrangement uses TRBV6-2 or TRBV6-3 and TRBJ2-1; D uncertain. The V end was cut by 0 bases, the J end by 7 bases, with 22 bases between. The CDR3 spans 18 residues. Germline assignment: CDR1 MNHEY and CDR2 SVGEGT. CDR3 DNA sequence: TGTGCCAGCAGTTACTCGATATTTCCCCGACTTGTGGGGAATGAGCAGTTCTTC. It codes for CASSYSIFPRLVGNEQFF.

This clonotype was detected a few times. J is TRBJ2-1 and V is TRBV6-2 or TRBV6-3; D ambiguous. This CDR3 is built from 16 residues. Trimming shortened V by 1 base and J by 6 bases, and 16 bases separated the two germline ends. Germline V gives CDR1 MNHEY, CDR2 SVGEGT. CDR3 loop: CASSYFGETIRNEQFF. The CDR3 bases are TGTGCCAGCAGTTACTTTGGGGAAACAATACGCAATGAGCAGTTCTTC.

This clonotype was picked up a small number of times. This chain joins TRBV7-8 and TRBJ1-5; D possibly corresponds to TRBD1 (6 bases). V was pared by 5 bases and J by 6 bases, with 14 bases between. The V gene's germline CDR1 is SGHVS and CDR2 FQNEAQ. The CDR3 loop spans 14 amino acids. This chain's CDR3 is CASSASGGVQPQHF. The CDR3 DNA sequence: TGTGCCAGCAGCGCTAGCGGGGGCGTTCAGCCCCAGCATTTT. The whole variable domain, filled in from reference TRBV7-8 and TRBJ1-5, reads GAGVSQSPRYKVAKRGQDVALRCDPISGHVSLFWYQQALGQGPEFLTYFQNEAQLDKSGLPSDRFFAERPEGSVSTLKIQRTQQEDSAVYLCASSASGGVQPQHFGDGTRLSIL.

This chain connects TRBV28 to TRBJ2-7; perhaps TRBD1 as D (6 bases). Germline values: CDR1 MDHEN, CDR2 SYDVKM. The CDR3 contains 14 residues. V lost 4 bases, J lost 2 bases, and 12 bases lay in between. CDR3: CASSYLGQPYEQYF. CDR3 DNA: TGTGCCAGCAGTTATCTGGGACAACCCTACGAGCAGTACTTC.

A few counts support this clonotype. The chain couples TRBV7-6 to TRBJ1-2; TRBD1 is a possible D gene (5 bases). Deletions cut 1 base from V and 6 bases from J, with 6 bases between. Germline loops: CDR1 SGHVS, CDR2 FNYEAQ. The CDR3 sequence is 12 residues long. This chain's CDR3 is CASSLDRNGYTF. The DNA for the CDR3 is TGTGCCAGCAGCTTAGACAGGAATGGCTACACCTTC. The full variable domain, completed using reference TRBV7-6 and TRBJ1-2, is GAGVSQSPRYKVTKRGQDVALRCDPISGHVSLYWYRQALGQGPEFLTYFNYEAQQDKSGLPNDRFSAERPEGSISTLTIQRTEQRDSAMYRCASSLDRNGYTFGSGTRLTVV.